The 9 T cell receptor beta chains reported below all come from one sample, sequenced in a study of CD8+ T cells in alopecia areata. RNA was extracted and reverse transcribed into cDNA as the sequencing template. Some clones are missing from TCRdb's copy, which holds only in-frame ones; the method was immunoSEQ multiplex PCR. The profile shows approximately 180,000 clones, around three fifths of them singletons. This specimen consisted of CD4+ T cells sorted from blood, obtained at week 0. Receptor source: a human donor with alopecia areata.

This clone was counted only a few times. The rearrangement links TRBV5-6 to TRBJ1-1; 7 bases line up with TRBD1. This CDR3 is built from 13 residues. In germline, CDR1 is SGHDT, CDR2 YYEEEE. Losses at the gene ends were 2 bases for V and 4 bases for J; bases not matched to a gene: 2. CDR3 nucleotides: TGTGCCAGCAGCTTACAGGGGTCCACTGAAGCTTTCTTT. This gives the protein CASSLQGSTEAFF.

The chain has TRBV27 and TRBJ2-5; possible D gene TRBD1, 8 bases. The CDR3 length is 15 residues. The V end lost 7 bases, the J end lost 5 bases, and 20 bases lay between the germline ends. Germline V gene sequence: CDR1 MNHEY, CDR2 SMNVEV (reference sequence). The CDR3 nucleotides read TGTGCCAGCACCCCAGGGACAGGACTAGGGGAGACCCAGTACTTC. Its translation is CASTPGTGLGETQYF.

The chain employs TRBV14 and TRBJ2-3, with 8 bases aligning to TRBD1. Losses at the gene ends were 0 bases for V and 2 bases for J; bases not matched to a gene: 10. The CDR3 runs 18 residues. From germline, CDR1 is SGHDN and CDR2 FVKESK. This CDR3 reads CASSQDPWDRKFTDTQYF. In DNA form, the CDR3 reads TGTGCCAGCAGCCAAGATCCCTGGGACAGGAAATTCACAGATACGCAGTATTTT.

This chain joins TRBV5-1 and TRBJ2-7; perhaps TRBD1 as D (6 bases). The CDR3 is made up of 12 amino acids. Germline assignment: CDR1 SGHRS and CDR2 YFSETQ. V lost 2 bases to trimming and J lost 6 bases, with 9 bases between them. The CDR3 DNA is TGCGCCAGCAGCTTCCGCAGGGGCGAGCAGTACTTC. Translating gives CASSFRRGEQYF.

The rearrangement uses TRBV5-1 and TRBJ2-6; D is unresolved. V was trimmed by 5 bases and J by 0 bases, leaving 6 bases between them. The CDR3 is 14 residues long. Germline V lookup: CDR1 SGHRS, CDR2 YFSETQ. The CDR3 DNA reads TGCGCCAGCAGAGAAGACTCTGGGGCCAACGTCCTGACTTTC. This sequence encodes CASREDSGANVLTF.

This clone occurred a few times. In DNA form, the CDR3 reads TGCAGCGCCGAGTACGGAGACAGGGGTTCGCGGGAGCAGTACTTC. Translated: CSAEYGDRGSREQYF. V is TRBV29-1 and J is TRBJ2-7; 8 bases fit TRBD1. Per germline, CDR1 SQVTM and CDR2 ANQGSEA. The CDR3 is 15 residues long. Unmatched junction bases numbered 18, after V lost 7 bases and J lost 7 bases.

The chain has TRBV7-3 and TRBJ2-3; unclear D gene. Germline V gene data show CDR1 as SGHTA and CDR2 as FQGTGA. Between the trimmed V and J ends, which lost 2 bases and 6 bases, there was a span of 9 bases. CDR3 length equals 13 residues. The CDR3 DNA reads as TGTGCCAGCAGCTTAGGAAGCTGGGATACGCAGTATTTT. It encodes CASSLGSWDTQYF.

The chain is built from TRBV29-1 and TRBJ2-2, with 8 bases fitting TRBD1. Germline V lookup: CDR1 SQVTM, CDR2 ANQGSEA. With 6 bases clipped from V and 8 bases from J, the junction kept 11 bases outside the gene matches. The length of the CDR3 is 14 residues. The CDR3 nucleotides are TGCAGCGTCAAGGGACAGGACAGTTTTGGGGAGCTGTTTTTT. It yields the protein CSVKGQDSFGELFF.

This clone occurred a few times. The CDR3 loop is CASRPGVSGGTYEQYF. Here the CDR3 DNA reads TGCGCCAGCAGGCCCGGAGTTAGCGGGGGGACCTACGAGCAGTACTTC. J is TRBJ2-7 and V is TRBV5-1; 10 bases line up with TRBD2. Germline CDR1 is SGHRS and CDR2 is YFSETQ. The V segment lost 5 bases and the J segment 2 bases; nucleotides outside the gene matches: 10. The CDR3 is 16 amino acids.